The 18 T cell receptor beta chains below all came from one sample that was sequenced in a study of shared T cell receptors in the human thymus. Sequencing was performed with immunoSEQ multiplex PCR; in TCRdb, only in-frame clones are kept and a portion is missing. Counted here are hundreds of thousands of clones, approximately 89% occurring once; the ten biggest clones make up roughly 0.0086%. These data also featured in a second study, about human thymus T cells.

The sample taken for sequencing was thymocytes. The receptor set was obtained from a boy less than two years old with a congenital heart defect.

The rearrangement joins TRBV5-4 to TRBJ1-5; no clear D gene. This CDR3 has 13 residues. V was pared by 4 bases and J by 3 bases, with 8 bases between. The germline V gene has CDR1 SGHNT and CDR2 YYREEE (reference sequence). For the CDR3, the DNA is TGTGCCAGCAGCCCCGTTCCCAATCAGCCCCAGCATTTT. Protein: CASSPVPNQPQHF. Drawing the rest from reference TRBV5-4 and TRBJ1-5, the complete variable domain is ETGVTQSPTHLIKTRGQQVTLRCSSQSGHNTVSWYQQALGQGPQFIFQYYREEENGRGNFPPRFSGLQFPNYSSELNVNALELDDSALYLCASSPVPNQPQHFGDGTRLSIL.

The chain uses TRBV7-9 and TRBJ1-3; no definite D call. The CDR3 is made up of 12 amino acids. From germline, CDR1 is SEHNR and CDR2 FQNEAQ (reference sequence). V shed 5 bases and J shed 6 bases, with 8 bases lying between them. In DNA form, the CDR3 reads TGTGCCAGCAGCCGAGGGCCAAACACCATATATTTT. This encodes CASSRGPNTIYF.

The chain is built from TRBV7-6 and TRBJ2-2; 7 bases match TRBD2. From germline, CDR1 is SGHVS and CDR2 FNYEAQ. Trimming at V came to 1 base and at J to 2 bases, leaving 10 bases not matched to a gene. The CDR3 covers 18 residues. CDR3 in DNA: TGTGCCAGCAGCTTAGGGGGGGGGAGCAGGCGCAACACCGGGGAGCTGTTTTTT. Translated: CASSLGGGSRRNTGELFF.

The J gene is TRBJ2-5, the V gene TRBV19; 7 nucleotides match TRBD1. V was pared by 5 bases and J by 7 bases, with 10 bases of the junction left unmatched. From germline, CDR1 is LNHDA and CDR2 SQIVND (reference sequence). This CDR3 region has 14 residues. CDR3 in amino acids: CASSSSTGPGTQYF. DNA for the CDR3: TGTGCCAGTAGTTCCTCGACAGGGCCAGGGACCCAGTACTTC. The full variable domain, with the rest looked up from reference TRBV19 and TRBJ2-5, is DGGITQSPKYLFRKEGQNVTLSCEQNLNHDAMYWYRQDPGQGLRLIYYSQIVNDFQKGDIAEGYSVSREKKESFPLTVTSAQKNPTAFYLCASSSSTGPGTQYFGPGTRLLVL.

This clone has only a few counts. The rearrangement joins TRBV19 to TRBJ1-5, with D possibly being TRBD1 (5 bases). The CDR3 sequence is 14 residues long. Germline CDR1 and CDR2: LNHDA and SQIVND (reference sequence). Trimming shortened V by 6 bases and J by 4 bases, and 13 bases separated the two germline ends. CDR3 loop: CASRGASLNQPQHF. The CDR3 nucleotides are TGTGCCAGTAGAGGGGCCAGTCTAAATCAGCCCCAGCATTTT.

The genes are TRBV5-1 and TRBJ1-2; 10 nucleotides agree with TRBD1. V shed 5 bases, J shed 3 bases, and the junction held 13 bases outside the gene matches. Germline values: CDR1 SGHRS, CDR2 YFSETQ. CDR3 length: 17 residues. The CDR3 spells CASSSTGTGDIYYGYTF. DNA of the CDR3: TGCGCCAGCAGTTCTACCGGGACAGGGGATATATACTATGGCTACACCTTC.

V gene TRBV9 combines with J gene TRBJ2-1, with D possibly matching TRBD1 (5 bases). The CDR3 consists of 14 residues. Trimming left V 4 bases short and J 5 bases short, with 13 bases between. CDR1 and CDR2 from the germline V gene are SGDLS and YYNGEE. CDR3 protein: CASSLLTENNEQFF. The CDR3 DNA sequence: TGTGCCAGCAGCCTCTTGACAGAGAACAATGAGCAGTTCTTC.

The chain combines TRBV5-5 with TRBJ2-7; tentative D call: TRBD2 (6 bases). Germline V gene data show CDR1 as SGHKS and CDR2 as YYEKEE (reference sequence). Trimming removed 4 bases at V and 0 bases at J, with 8 bases between. CDR3 length equals 13 residues. The CDR3 sequence: CASSRGSSYEQYF. CDR3 nucleotide sequence: TGTGCCAGCAGCCGGGGGAGCTCCTACGAGCAGTACTTC.

The rearrangement uses TRBV13 and TRBJ1-6, with D tentatively TRBD1 (5 bases). The CDR3 spans 14 residues. The V gene's germline CDR1 is PRHDT and CDR2 FYEKMQ (reference sequence). The V end lost 5 bases, the J end lost 9 bases, and 14 bases lay between the germline ends. CDR3 coding DNA: TGTGCCAGCAGCCCCGGGACTCTAACTTCACCCCTCCACTTT. It specifies CASSPGTLTSPLHF.

The genes are TRBV4-1 and TRBJ2-7; 7 positions match TRBD1. The CDR3 consists of 13 residues. V was pared by 0 bases and J by 6 bases, with 2 bases of the junction left unmatched. The germline V gene encodes CDR1 MGHRA and CDR2 YSYEKL. CDR3 loop: CASSQEYRGEQYF. The CDR3 bases are TGCGCCAGCAGCCAAGAATACAGGGGCGAGCAGTACTTC.

The chain carries TRBV6-1 and TRBJ2-5; tentatively, D is TRBD2 (5 bases). The V gene lost 6 bases and the J gene lost 6 bases, with 17 bases spanning the gap. Per germline, CDR1 MNHNS and CDR2 SASEGT. The CDR3 runs 14 residues. CDR3 residues: CASSYNGVGKTQYF. The DNA for the CDR3 is TGTGCCAGCAGCTACAATGGGGTCGGGAAGACCCAGTACTTC.

The V and J genes are TRBV7-9 and TRBJ2-2, with a possible D match to TRBD1 (6 bases). V lost 5 bases, J lost 0 bases, and 13 bases lay in between. The germline CDR1 and CDR2 sequences are SEHNR and FQNEAQ (reference sequence). This CDR3 has 16 residues. The CDR3 region is CASSATGTSNTGELFF. CDR3 nucleotides: TGTGCCAGCAGCGCTACCGGGACATCGAACACCGGGGAGCTGTTTTTT.

J is TRBJ1-5 and V is TRBV7-8; perhaps TRBD1 as D (5 bases). There are 19 residues in the CDR3. Deletions cut 1 base from V and 0 bases from J, with 19 bases between. CDR1 and CDR2 from the germline V gene are SGHVS and FQNEAQ. The CDR3 reads CASSLESRRVGDSNQPQHF. CDR3 in DNA: TGTGCCAGCAGCTTAGAATCTCGCAGGGTAGGGGATAGCAATCAGCCCCAGCATTTT. The whole variable domain, remainder taken from reference TRBV7-8 and TRBJ1-5, is GAGVSQSPRYKVAKRGQDVALRCDPISGHVSLFWYQQALGQGPEFLTYFQNEAQLDKSGLPSDRFFAERPEGSVSTLKIQRTQQEDSAVYLCASSLESRRVGDSNQPQHFGDGTRLSIL.

V gene TRBV5-8 combines with J gene TRBJ1-1, with 8 bases aligning to TRBD1. Trimming took 0 bases from V and 4 from J; bases not matched to a gene: 5. The CDR3 consists of 15 residues. Germline V gene lookup returns CDR1 SGHTS and CDR2 YDEGEE. CDR3 sequence: CASSLETGEGTEAFF. In nucleotides, the CDR3 is TGTGCCAGCAGCTTGGAGACAGGGGAGGGCACTGAAGCTTTCTTT. Together with reference TRBV5-8 and TRBJ1-1, the CDR3 gives the full variable domain: EAGVTQSPTHLIKTRGQQATLRCSPISGHTSVYWYQQALGLGLQFLLWYDEGEERNRGNFPPRFSGRQFPNYSSELNVNALELEDSALYLCASSLETGEGTEAFFGQGTRLTVV.

This sequence joins TRBV6-1 and TRBJ2-1, with D possibly matching TRBD1 (6 bases). Per germline, CDR1 MNHNS and CDR2 SASEGT. V dropped 5 bases and J dropped 0 bases, with 11 bases sitting between them. The CDR3 covers 15 residues. CDR3 in DNA: TGTGCCAGCAGTACCGGACAGCGCTCCTACAATGAGCAGTTCTTC. This encodes CASSTGQRSYNEQFF.

V and J are TRBV7-6 and TRBJ2-3; 9 bases align to TRBD2. This CDR3 comprises 16 residues. With V trimmed by 5 bases and J by 3 bases, 9 bases remained unmatched. The germline V gene encodes CDR1 SGHVS and CDR2 FNYEAQ. The CDR3: CASSPRLAGHTDTQYF. DNA for the CDR3: TGTGCCAGCAGCCCCCGGCTAGCGGGGCATACAGATACGCAGTATTTT.

The chain uses TRBV28 and TRBJ2-7, with 7 bases matching TRBD2. After removal of 0 bases from V and 7 bases from J, the junction contained 6 bases not matched to a gene. The CDR3 contains 14 residues. Germline CDR1 reads MDHEN; CDR2 reads SYDVKM. The CDR3 region has the DNA TGTGCCAGCAGTTTATGCCTTGGGGGAGGGGAGCAGTACTTC. Translated: CASSLCLGGGEQYF.

V gene TRBV12-5 combines with J gene TRBJ2-7; 10 bases line up with TRBD2. The junction had 7 bases not matched to a gene; V was cut back by 6 bases and J by 2 bases. Germline values: CDR1 LGHNT, CDR2 FRNRAP. The CDR3 sequence is 15 residues long. The CDR3 reads CASGPTSGTPYEQYF. The CDR3 nucleotides are TGTGCTAGTGGACCAACTAGCGGGACCCCCTACGAGCAGTACTTC.